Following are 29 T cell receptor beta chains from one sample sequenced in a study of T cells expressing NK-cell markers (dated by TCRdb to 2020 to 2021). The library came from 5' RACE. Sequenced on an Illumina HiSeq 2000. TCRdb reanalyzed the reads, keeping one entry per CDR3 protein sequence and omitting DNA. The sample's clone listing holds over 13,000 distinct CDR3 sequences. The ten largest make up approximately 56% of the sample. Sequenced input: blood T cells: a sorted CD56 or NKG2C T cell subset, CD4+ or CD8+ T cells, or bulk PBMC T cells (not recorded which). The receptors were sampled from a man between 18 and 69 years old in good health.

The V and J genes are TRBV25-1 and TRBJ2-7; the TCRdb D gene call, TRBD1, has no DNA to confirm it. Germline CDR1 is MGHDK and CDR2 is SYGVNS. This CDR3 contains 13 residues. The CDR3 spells CASSEGARYEQYF.

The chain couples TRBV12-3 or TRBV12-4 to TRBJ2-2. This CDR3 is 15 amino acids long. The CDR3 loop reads CASSLSGPQGGELFF.

The CDR3 here is CASSLPRSGGRDTDTQYF. The chain employs TRBV11-1 and TRBJ2-3; TCRdb reports TRBD2, a call that lacks DNA to check it against. CDR1 SGHAT and CDR2 FQDESV come from the germline V gene (reference sequence). CDR3 size: 18 residues.

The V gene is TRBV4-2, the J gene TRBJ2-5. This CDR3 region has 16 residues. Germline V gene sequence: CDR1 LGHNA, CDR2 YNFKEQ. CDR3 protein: CASSQEGLADQETQYF.

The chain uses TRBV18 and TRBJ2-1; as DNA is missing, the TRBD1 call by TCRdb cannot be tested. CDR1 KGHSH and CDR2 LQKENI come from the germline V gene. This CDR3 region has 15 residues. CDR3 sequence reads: CASSPRQGAYNEQFF.

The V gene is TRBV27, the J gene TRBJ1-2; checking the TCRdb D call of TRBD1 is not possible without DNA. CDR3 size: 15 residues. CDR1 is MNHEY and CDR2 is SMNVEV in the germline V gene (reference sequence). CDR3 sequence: CASSVGRLNAGGYTF.

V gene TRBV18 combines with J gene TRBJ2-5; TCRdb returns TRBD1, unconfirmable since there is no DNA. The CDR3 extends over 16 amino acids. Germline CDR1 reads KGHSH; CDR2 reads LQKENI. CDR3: CASSQGTGNEKETQYF.

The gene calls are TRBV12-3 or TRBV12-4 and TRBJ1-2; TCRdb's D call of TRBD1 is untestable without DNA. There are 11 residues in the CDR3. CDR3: CASSSGVGYTF.

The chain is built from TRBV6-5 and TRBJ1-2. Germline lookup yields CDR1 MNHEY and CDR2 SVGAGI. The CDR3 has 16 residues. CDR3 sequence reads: CASSYSNQRSNYGYTF.

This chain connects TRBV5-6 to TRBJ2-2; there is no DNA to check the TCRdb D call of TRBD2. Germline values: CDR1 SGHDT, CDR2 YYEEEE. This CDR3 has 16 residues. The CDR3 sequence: CASSFGLAGLTGELFF.

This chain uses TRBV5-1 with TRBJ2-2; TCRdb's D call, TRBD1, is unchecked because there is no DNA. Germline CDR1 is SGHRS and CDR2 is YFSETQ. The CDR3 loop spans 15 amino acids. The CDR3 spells CASSLQGGNTGELFF.

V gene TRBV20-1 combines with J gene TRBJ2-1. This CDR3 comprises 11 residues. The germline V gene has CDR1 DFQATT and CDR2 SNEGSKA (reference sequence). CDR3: CSAGKYNEQFF.

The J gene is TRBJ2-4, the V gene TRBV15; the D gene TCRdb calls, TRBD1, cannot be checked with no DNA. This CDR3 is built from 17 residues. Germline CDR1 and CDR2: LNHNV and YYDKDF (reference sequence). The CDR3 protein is CATSREPGGRGENIQYF.

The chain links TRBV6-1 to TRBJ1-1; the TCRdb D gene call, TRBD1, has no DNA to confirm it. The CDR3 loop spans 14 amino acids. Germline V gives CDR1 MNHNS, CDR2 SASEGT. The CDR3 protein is CASSLEGANTEAFF.

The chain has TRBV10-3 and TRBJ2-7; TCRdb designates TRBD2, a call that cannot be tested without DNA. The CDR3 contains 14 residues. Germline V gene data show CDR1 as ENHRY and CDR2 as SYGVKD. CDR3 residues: CAISQTSGGYEQYF.

Here the CDR3 reads CASSLGPTGRGNTIYF. The chain employs TRBV12-3 or TRBV12-4 and TRBJ1-3; TCRdb gives TRBD1 as the D gene, but with no DNA this cannot be confirmed. There are 16 residues in the CDR3.

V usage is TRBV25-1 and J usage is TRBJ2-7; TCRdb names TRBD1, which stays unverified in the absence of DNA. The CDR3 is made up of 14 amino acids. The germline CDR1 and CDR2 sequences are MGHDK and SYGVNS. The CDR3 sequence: CASSSNRELGEQYF.

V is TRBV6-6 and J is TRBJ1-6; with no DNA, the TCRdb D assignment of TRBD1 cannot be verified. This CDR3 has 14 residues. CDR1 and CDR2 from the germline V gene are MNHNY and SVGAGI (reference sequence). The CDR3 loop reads CASSFTGTASPLHF.

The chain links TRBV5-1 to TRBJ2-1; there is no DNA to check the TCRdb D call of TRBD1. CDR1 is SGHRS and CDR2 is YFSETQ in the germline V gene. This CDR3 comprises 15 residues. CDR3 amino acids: CASSFVGGHYNEQFF. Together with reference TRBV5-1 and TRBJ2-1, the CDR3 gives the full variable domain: KAGVTQTPRYLIKTRGQQVTLSCSPISGHRSVSWYQQTPGQGLQFLFEYFSETQRNKGNFPGRFSGRQFSNSRSEMNVSTLELGDSALYLCASSFVGGHYNEQFFGPGTRLTVL.

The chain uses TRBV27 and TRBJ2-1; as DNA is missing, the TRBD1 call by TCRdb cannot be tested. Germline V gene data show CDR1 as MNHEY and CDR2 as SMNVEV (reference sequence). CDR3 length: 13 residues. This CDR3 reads CASRGLGHNEQFF.

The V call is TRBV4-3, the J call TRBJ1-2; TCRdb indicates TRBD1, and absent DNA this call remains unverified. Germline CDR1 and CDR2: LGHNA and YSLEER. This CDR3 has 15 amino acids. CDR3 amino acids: CASSQPGQGTYGYTF.

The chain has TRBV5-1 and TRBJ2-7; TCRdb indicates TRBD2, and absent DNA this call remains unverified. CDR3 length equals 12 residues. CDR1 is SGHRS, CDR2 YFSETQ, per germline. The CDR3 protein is CASRKGLAAQYF.

The CDR3 region is CASSVLGAGYINPSYERYF. The chain uses TRBV28 and TRBJ2-7; TCRdb gives TRBD1 as the D gene, but with no DNA this cannot be confirmed. The CDR3 consists of 19 residues. From germline, CDR1 is MDHEN and CDR2 SYDVKM.

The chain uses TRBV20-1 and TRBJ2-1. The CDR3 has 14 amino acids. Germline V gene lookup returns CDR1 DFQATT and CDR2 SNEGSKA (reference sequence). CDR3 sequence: CSAQLSAGLNEQFF.

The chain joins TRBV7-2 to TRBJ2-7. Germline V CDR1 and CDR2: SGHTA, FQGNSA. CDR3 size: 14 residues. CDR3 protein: CASSMSGWPYEQYF.

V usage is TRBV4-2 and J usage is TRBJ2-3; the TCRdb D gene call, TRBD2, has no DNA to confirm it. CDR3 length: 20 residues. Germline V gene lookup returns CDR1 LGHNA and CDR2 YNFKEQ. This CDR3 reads CASSQDGRGLAGKSTDTQYF.

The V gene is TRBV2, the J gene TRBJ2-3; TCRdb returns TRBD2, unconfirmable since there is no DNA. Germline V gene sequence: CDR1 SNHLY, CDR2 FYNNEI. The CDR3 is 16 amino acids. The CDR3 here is CASSLILAGRTDTQYF.

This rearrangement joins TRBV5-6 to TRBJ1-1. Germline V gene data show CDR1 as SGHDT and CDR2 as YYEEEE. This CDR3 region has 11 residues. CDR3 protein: CASSLNTEAFF.

CDR3 residues: CAWRDFATPTEAFF. J is TRBJ1-1 and V is TRBV30; TCRdb's D call of TRBD1 is untestable without DNA. The germline CDR1 and CDR2 sequences are GTSNPN and SVGIG (reference sequence). The CDR3 has 14 amino acids.